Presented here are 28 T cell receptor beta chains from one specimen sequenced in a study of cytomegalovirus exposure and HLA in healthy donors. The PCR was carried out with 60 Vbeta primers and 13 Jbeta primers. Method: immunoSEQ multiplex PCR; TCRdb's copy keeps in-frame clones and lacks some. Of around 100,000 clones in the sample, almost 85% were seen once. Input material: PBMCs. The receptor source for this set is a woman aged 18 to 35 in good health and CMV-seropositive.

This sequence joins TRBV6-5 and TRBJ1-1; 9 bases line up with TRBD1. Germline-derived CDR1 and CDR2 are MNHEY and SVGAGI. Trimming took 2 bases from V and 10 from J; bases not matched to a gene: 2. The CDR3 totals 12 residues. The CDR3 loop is CASSYPGQGAFF. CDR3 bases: TGTGCCAGCAGTTACCCGGGACAGGGAGCTTTCTTT.

In nucleotides, the CDR3 is TGCGCCAGCAGCCAAGCACAGGAGCCTATACAGGGTGGCTACACCTTC. Translating it yields CASSQAQEPIQGGYTF. The rearrangement links TRBV4-1 to TRBJ1-2; possible D gene TRBD1, 6 bases. Trimming removed 1 base from V and 7 bases from J, with 19 bases in between. The CDR3 runs to 16 residues. Germline V gene sequence: CDR1 MGHRA, CDR2 YSYEKL.

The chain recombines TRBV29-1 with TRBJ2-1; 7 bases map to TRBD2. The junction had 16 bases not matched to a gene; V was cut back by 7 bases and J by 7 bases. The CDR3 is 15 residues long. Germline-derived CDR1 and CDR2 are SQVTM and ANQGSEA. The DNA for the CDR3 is TGCAGCGCTAAATCCGGGACTCCCGGGGGGAATGAGCAGTTCTTC. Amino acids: CSAKSGTPGGNEQFF.

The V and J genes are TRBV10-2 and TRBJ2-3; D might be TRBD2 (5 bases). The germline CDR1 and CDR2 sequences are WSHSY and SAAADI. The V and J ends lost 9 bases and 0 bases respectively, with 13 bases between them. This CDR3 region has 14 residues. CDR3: CARYRRASTDTQYF. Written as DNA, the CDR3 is TGCGCCAGATATAGGCGGGCTAGCACAGATACGCAGTATTTT.

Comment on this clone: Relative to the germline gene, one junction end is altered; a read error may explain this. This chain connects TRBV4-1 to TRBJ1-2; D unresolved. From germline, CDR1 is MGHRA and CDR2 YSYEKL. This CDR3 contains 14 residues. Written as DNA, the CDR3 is TGCGCCAGCAACCAAGTCAACAGATACTATGGCTACACCTTC. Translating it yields CASNQVNRYYGYTF.

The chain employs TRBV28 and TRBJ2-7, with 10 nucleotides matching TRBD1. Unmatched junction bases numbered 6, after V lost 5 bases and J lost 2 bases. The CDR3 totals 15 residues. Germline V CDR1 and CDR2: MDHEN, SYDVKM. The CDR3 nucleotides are TGTGCCAGCAGTCTCCCGGGGACAGGGGCCTACGAGCAGTACTTC. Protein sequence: CASSLPGTGAYEQYF.

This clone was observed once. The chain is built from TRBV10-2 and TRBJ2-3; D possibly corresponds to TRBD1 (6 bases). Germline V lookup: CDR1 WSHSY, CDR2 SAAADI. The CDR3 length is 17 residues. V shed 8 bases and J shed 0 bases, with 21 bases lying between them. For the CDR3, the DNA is TGCGCCAGCTTCACAGGGAGCACGGGTGCTAGCACAGATACGCAGTATTTT. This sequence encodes CASFTGSTGASTDTQYF.

The CDR3 bases are TGTGCCAGCAGCTTCACAGGAGCCGTGAACACTGAAGCTTTCTTT. This sequence encodes CASSFTGAVNTEAFF. V gene TRBV7-9 combines with J gene TRBJ1-1, with TRBD1 as a possible D gene (5 bases). Germline CDR1 SEHNR, CDR2 FQNEAQ (reference sequence). Trimming removed 3 bases at V and 0 bases at J, with 11 bases between. This CDR3 contains 15 residues. Full variable domain (missing parts from reference TRBV7-9 and TRBJ1-1): DTGVSQNPRHKITKRGQNVTFRCDPISEHNRLYWYRQTLGQGPEFLTYFQNEAQLEKSRLLSDRFSAERPKGSFSTLEIQRTEQGDSAMYLCASSFTGAVNTEAFFGQGTRLTVV.

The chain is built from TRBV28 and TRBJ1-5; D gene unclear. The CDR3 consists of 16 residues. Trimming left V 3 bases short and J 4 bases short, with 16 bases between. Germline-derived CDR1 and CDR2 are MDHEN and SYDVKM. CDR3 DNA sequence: TGTGCCAGCAGTTTTTATTTCCGAGATATTAATCAGCCCCAGCATTTT. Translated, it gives CASSFYFRDINQPQHF.

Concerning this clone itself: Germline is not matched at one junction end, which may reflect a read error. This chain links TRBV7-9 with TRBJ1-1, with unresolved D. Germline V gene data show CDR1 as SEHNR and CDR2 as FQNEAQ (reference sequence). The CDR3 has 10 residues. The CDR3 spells CSSSLTEAFF. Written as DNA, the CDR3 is TGTTCCAGCAGCCTGACTGAAGCTTTCTTT.

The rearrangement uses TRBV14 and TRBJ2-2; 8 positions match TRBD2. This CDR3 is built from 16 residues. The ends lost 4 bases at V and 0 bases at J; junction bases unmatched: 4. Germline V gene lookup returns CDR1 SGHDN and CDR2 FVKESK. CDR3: CASSRVLAANTGELFF. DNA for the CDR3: TGTGCCAGCAGCCGAGTACTAGCGGCGAACACCGGGGAGCTGTTTTTT. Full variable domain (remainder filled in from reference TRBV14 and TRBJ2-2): EAGVTQFPSHSVIEKGQTVTLRCDPISGHDNLYWYRRVMGKEIKFLLHFVKESKQDESGMPNNRFLAERTGGTYSTLKVQPAELEDSGVYFCASSRVLAANTGELFFGEGSRLTVL.

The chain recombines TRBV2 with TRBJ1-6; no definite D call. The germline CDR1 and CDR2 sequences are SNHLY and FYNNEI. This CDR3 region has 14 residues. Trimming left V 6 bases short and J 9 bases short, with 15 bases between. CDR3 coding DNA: TGTGCCAGCAGCGATACCAGAGGGAGTTCACCCCTCCACTTT. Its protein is CASSDTRGSSPLHF.

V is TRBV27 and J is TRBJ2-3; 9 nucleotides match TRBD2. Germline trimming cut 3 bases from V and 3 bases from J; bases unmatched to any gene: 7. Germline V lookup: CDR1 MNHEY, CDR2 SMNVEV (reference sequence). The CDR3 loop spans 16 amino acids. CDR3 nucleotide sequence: TGTGCCAGCAGTTTGATAGCGGGAGTCGGAACAGATACGCAGTATTTT. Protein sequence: CASSLIAGVGTDTQYF.

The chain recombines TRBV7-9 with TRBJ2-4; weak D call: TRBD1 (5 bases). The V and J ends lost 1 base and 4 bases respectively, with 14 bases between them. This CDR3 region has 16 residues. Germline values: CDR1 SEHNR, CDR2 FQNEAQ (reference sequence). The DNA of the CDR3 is TGTGCCAGCAGCTTAGGATCGGTAGGGGCGAAAAACATTCAGTACTTC. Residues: CASSLGSVGAKNIQYF. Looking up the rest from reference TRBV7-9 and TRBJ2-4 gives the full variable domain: DTGVSQNPRHKITKRGQNVTFRCDPISEHNRLYWYRQTLGQGPEFLTYFQNEAQLEKSRLLSDRFSAERPKGSFSTLEIQRTEQGDSAMYLCASSLGSVGAKNIQYFGAGTRLSVL.

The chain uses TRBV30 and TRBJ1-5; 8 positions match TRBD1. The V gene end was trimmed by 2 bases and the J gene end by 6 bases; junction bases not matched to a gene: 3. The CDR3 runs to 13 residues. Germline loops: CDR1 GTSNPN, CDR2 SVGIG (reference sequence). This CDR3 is CAWSSGGGQPQHF. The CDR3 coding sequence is TGTGCCTGGAGTTCAGGGGGCGGTCAGCCCCAGCATTTT.

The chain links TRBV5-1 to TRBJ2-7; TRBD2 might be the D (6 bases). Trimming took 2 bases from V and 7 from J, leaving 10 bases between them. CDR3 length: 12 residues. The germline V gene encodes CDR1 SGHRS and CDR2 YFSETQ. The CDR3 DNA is TGCGCCAGCAGCTTCCCGGAGGGGGAGCAGTACTTC. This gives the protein CASSFPEGEQYF.

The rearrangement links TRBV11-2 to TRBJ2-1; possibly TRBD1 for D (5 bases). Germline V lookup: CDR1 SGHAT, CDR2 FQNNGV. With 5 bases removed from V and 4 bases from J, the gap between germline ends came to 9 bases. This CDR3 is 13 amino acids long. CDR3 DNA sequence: TGTGCCAGCAGCCAAGACAGATACAATGAGCAGTTCTTC. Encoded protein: CASSQDRYNEQFF.

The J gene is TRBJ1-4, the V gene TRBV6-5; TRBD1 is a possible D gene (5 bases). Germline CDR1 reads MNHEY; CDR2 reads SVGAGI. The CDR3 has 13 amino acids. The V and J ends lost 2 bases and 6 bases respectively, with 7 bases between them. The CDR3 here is CASSYDRYEKLFF. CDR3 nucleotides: TGTGCCAGCAGTTACGACAGATATGAAAAACTGTTTTTT.

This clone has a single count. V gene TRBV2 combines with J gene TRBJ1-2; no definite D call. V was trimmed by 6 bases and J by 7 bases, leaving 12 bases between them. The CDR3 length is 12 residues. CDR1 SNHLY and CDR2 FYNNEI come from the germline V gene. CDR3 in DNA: TGTGCCAGCAGCGAGGAGCCCATTGGCTACACCTTC. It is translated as CASSEEPIGYTF.

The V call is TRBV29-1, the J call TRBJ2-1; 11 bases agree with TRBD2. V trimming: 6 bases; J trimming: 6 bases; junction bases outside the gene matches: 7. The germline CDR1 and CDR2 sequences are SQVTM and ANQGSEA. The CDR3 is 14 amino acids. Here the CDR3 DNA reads TGCAGCGTGGAACTAGCGGGAGTTAGCAATGAGCAGTTCTTC. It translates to CSVELAGVSNEQFF.

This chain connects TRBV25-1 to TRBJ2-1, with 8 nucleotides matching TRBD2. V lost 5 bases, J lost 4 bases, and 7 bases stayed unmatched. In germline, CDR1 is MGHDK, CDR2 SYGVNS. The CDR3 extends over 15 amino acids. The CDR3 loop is CASSQTGGGYNEQFF. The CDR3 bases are TGTGCCAGCAGTCAGACGGGAGGGGGATACAATGAGCAGTTCTTC.

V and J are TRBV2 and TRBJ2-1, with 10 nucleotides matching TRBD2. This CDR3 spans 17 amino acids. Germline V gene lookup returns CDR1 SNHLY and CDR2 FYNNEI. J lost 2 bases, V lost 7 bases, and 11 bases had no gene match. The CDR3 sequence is CASTVGLAVRPYNEQFF. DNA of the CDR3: TGTGCCAGCACCGTCGGACTAGCGGTTAGACCCTACAATGAGCAGTTCTTC.

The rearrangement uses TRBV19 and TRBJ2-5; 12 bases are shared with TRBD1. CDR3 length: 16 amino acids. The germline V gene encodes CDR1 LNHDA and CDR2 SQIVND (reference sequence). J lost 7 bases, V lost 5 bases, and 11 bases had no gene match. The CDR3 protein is CASSGGTGGWFATQYF. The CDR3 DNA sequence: TGTGCCAGTAGTGGGGGGACAGGGGGCTGGTTTGCGACCCAGTACTTC.

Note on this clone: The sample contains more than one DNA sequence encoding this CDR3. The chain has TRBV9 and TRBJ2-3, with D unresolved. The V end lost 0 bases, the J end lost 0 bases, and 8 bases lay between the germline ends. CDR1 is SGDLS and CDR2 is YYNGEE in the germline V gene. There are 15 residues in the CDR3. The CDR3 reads CASSVAPSSTDTQYF. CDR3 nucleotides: TGTGCCAGCAGCGTAGCTCCCTCTAGCACAGATACGCAGTATTTT.

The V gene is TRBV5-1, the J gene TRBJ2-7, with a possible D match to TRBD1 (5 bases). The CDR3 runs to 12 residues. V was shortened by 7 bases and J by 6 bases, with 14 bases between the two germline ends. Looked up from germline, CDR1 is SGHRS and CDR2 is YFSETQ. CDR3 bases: TGCGCCAGCGGGCTTGGGGCAGGCGAGCAGTACTTC. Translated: CASGLGAGEQYF.

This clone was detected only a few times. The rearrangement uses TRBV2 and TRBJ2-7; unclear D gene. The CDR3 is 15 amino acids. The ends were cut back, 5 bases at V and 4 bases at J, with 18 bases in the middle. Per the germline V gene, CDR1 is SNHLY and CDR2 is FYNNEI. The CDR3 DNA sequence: TGTGCCAGCAGTTTTCTGCCCGGATCGGGTTACGAGCAGTACTTC. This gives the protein CASSFLPGSGYEQYF.

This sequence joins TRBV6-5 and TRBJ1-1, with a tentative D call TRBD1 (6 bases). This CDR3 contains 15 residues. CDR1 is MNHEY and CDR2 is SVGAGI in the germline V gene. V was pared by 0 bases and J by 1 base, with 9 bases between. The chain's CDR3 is CASSYSTRGNTEAFF. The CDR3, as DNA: TGTGCCAGCAGTTACTCGACCAGGGGGAACACTGAAGCTTTCTTT.

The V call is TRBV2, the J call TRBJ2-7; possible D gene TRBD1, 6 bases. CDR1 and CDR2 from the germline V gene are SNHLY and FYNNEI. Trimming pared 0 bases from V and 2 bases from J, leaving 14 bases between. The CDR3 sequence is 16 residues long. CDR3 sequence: CASSEALGWDTYEQYF. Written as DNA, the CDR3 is TGTGCCAGCAGTGAAGCGCTGGGGTGGGACACCTACGAGCAGTACTTC.